This is a list of T cell receptor beta chains from one sample in a study of post-analysis software for immune sequencing data. TCRdb called the PCR reads again in MiXCR, with one record for every CDR3 protein. The sample records about 820,000 distinct CDR3 sequences, about 50% being singletons. The sample consisted of blood. Receptor source: a girl aged 10 to 17 with multiple sclerosis. Each CDR3 is given with its conserved first and last residue. The order of the fields is V gene, clone size, J gene, D gene, CDR3 protein, CDR3 DNA. The D gene is left open where the match is weak. A row's size may be missing; if present it is once, few, many or a size class.

TRBV6-1	few	TRBJ2-1	-	CASSAQRENEQFF	TGTGCCAGCAGCGCGCAAAGGGAGAATGAGCAGTTCTTC
TRBV6-2/TRBV6-3	-	TRBJ1-2	-	CATLSQGSYGYTF	TGTGCCACCCTTTCCCAGGGTAGCTATGGCTACACCTTC
TRBV12-3/TRBV12-4	-	TRBJ2-1	TRBD2	CASSLSGLAVYNEQFF	TGTGCCAGCAGTTTAAGCGGACTAGCGGTCTACAATGAGCAGTTCTTC
TRBV6-5	-	TRBJ2-7	TRBD1	CASSTITGVKVYEQYF	TGTGCCAGCAGTACAATAACAGGGGTGAAAGTCTACGAGCAGTACTTC
TRBV29-1	few	TRBJ2-3	-	CSVGVSDTQYF	TGCAGCGTTGGAGTCTCAGATACGCAGTATTTT
TRBV5-1	-	TRBJ2-7	-	CASNPGDPYEQYF	TGCGCCAGCAATCCGGGAGACCCCTACGAGCAGTACTTC
TRBV5-1	-	TRBJ2-7	TRBD1	CASSLGQELYEQYF	TGCGCCAGCAGCCTGGGACAGGAACTTTACGAGCAGTACTTC
TRBV6-5	few	TRBJ2-4	-	CASSYDYKNIQYF	TGTGCCAGCAGTTACGACTACAAAAACATTCAGTACTTC
TRBV12-3/TRBV12-4	-	TRBJ1-5	TRBD1	CASSPGTGVGVRNQPQHF	TGTGCCAGCAGTCCCGGGACAGGGGTAGGAGTAAGGAATCAGCCCCAGCATTTT
TRBV12-3/TRBV12-4	-	TRBJ2-5	-	CASSPTRTEETQYF	TGTGCCAGCAGTCCGACCAGGACCGAAGAGACCCAGTACTTC
TRBV29-1	-	TRBJ2-1	TRBD2	CSVSLGLAGGGGSYNEQFF	TGCAGCGTTTCACTCGGACTAGCGGGAGGGGGTGGCTCCTACAATGAGCAGTTCTTC
TRBV7-9	few	TRBJ2-6	-	CASSTRSGANVLTF	TGTGCCAGCAGCACCCGATCCGGGGCCAACGTCCTGACTTTC
TRBV7-9	-	TRBJ1-1	-	CASSNRTDYTEAFF	TGTGCCAGCAGCAACAGGACAGACTACACTGAAGCTTTCTTT
TRBV6-1	-	TRBJ2-7	-	CASSLTPTRYEQYF	TGTGCCAGCAGCCTTACACCGACCCGATACGAGCAGTACTTC
TRBV20-1	-	TRBJ2-5	-	CSARDFQETQYF	TGCAGTGCCCGGGACTTCCAAGAGACCCAGTACTTC
TRBV20-1	-	TRBJ2-3	TRBD2	CSATLAGEMDTQYF	TGCAGTGCCACACTAGCGGGAGAAATGGATACGCAGTATTTT